What follows are 30 T cell receptor beta chains derived from one specimen sequenced in a study of CD8 T cells in Susac syndrome (dated by TCRdb to about 2019). Receptor amplification or capture employed the immunoSEQ multiplex PCR assay. RNA was extracted using the RNeasy kit, and about 0.45 to 1 microgram was reverse transcribed with random hexamers. TCRdb cleaned the public reads at Q25 with fastp, built clones with MiXCR and kept in-frame beta chains. Here each entry gathers all rows of one CDR3 protein and keeps the most common genes and DNA. The table for this sample lists about 140,000 distinct CDR3 sequences; approximately 95% of them were counted only once. The top ten clones comprise more than 0.14% of the sample. The sequenced material came from CD4+ T cells from PBMCs. These receptors were obtained from a human donor with Susac syndrome.

This chain joins TRBV27 and TRBJ1-1; D not resolved. Looked up from germline, CDR1 is MNHEY and CDR2 is SMNVEV (reference sequence). V was cut by 8 bases and J by 5 bases, with 9 bases left in between. The CDR3 extends over 11 amino acids. The CDR3, as DNA: TGTGCCAGCCGCGCCAGGACTGAAGCTTTCTTT. Its translation is CASRARTEAFF.

The CDR3 nucleotides read TGTGCCAGCAGTAAAGGACAGGGGAACTATAATTCACCCCTCCACTTT. Translated, it gives CASSKGQGNYNSPLHF. This chain uses TRBV11-2 with TRBJ1-6, with 9 bases aligning to TRBD1. This CDR3 contains 16 residues. V lost 6 bases and J lost 3; bases outside the gene matches: 6. Per germline, CDR1 SGHAT and CDR2 FQNNGV.

This clonotype occurred once. The CDR3, as DNA: TGCAGTGCTAGTCTCCAGGGATGGGAGCAGTACTTC. The encoded protein is CSASLQGWEQYF. The chain is built from TRBV20-1 and TRBJ2-7; D may be TRBD1 (5 bases). Germline V gene sequence: CDR1 DFQATT, CDR2 SNEGSKA (reference sequence). CDR3 size: 12 residues. Trimming took 3 bases from V and 7 from J, leaving 13 bases between them.

The V gene is TRBV7-9, the J gene TRBJ1-4; a possible D gene is TRBD1 (5 bases). Looked up from germline, CDR1 is SEHNR and CDR2 is FQNEAQ (reference sequence). V lost 8 bases and J 8 bases, leaving 15 bases between the germline ends. The length of the CDR3 is 13 residues. CDR3 DNA: TGTGCCAGCCATCATCAGGGAGCCGAAAAACTGTTTTTT. It translates to CASHHQGAEKLFF. Full variable domain (missing parts from reference TRBV7-9 and TRBJ1-4): DTGVSQNPRHKITKRGQNVTFRCDPISEHNRLYWYRQTLGQGPEFLTYFQNEAQLEKSRLLSDRFSAERPKGSFSTLEIQRTEQGDSAMYLCASHHQGAEKLFFGSGTQLSVL.

The sample holds a few counts of this clonotype. CDR3 region: CASSPGYGYTF. The DNA for the CDR3 is TGTGCCAGCAGTCCTGGCTATGGCTACACCTTC. This chain links TRBV6-5 with TRBJ1-2; D gene uncertain. Germline-derived CDR1 and CDR2 are MNHEY and SVGAGI. V was cut by 5 bases and J by 4 bases, with 5 bases left in between. This CDR3 has 11 residues.

The gene calls are TRBV6-5 and TRBJ1-4; D remains ambiguous. CDR3 size: 16 residues. The V end lost 0 bases, the J end lost 6 bases, and 14 bases lay between the germline ends. Per the germline V gene, CDR1 is MNHEY and CDR2 is SVGAGI. CDR3 loop: CASSYSMSGSHEKLFF. As DNA, the CDR3 is TGTGCCAGCAGTTACTCGATGTCCGGGTCCCATGAAAAACTGTTTTTT.

The gene calls are TRBV20-1 and TRBJ2-1; D perhaps matches TRBD1 (5 bases). Germline CDR1 DFQATT, CDR2 SNEGSKA (reference sequence). The ends were cut back, 3 bases at V and 8 bases at J, with 20 bases in the middle. The CDR3 covers 15 residues. CDR3 amino acids: CSASSLQGKGHEQFF. The CDR3 DNA sequence: TGCAGTGCTAGTAGCTTGCAGGGTAAGGGCCATGAGCAGTTCTTC.

The J gene is TRBJ2-4, the V gene TRBV5-1; TRBD2 matches 8 bases. CDR1 is SGHRS and CDR2 is YFSETQ in the germline V gene. The trim removed 0 bases at V and 9 bases at J, leaving 11 bases unmatched. CDR3 length equals 16 residues. CDR3 amino acids: CASSLEAGVTWGIQYF. The CDR3 nucleotides are TGCGCCAGCAGCTTGGAAGCGGGAGTTACTTGGGGCATTCAGTACTTC.

The chain employs TRBV28 and TRBJ1-1, with a weak D call TRBD1 (6 bases). Germline V CDR1 and CDR2: MDHEN, SYDVKM. The CDR3 totals 17 residues. V was cut by 10 bases and J by 0 bases, with 24 bases left in between. CDR3 coding DNA: TGTGCCACCATTAGGGGGGACGGCATAGTTATGAACACTGAAGCTTTCTTT. This encodes CATIRGDGIVMNTEAFF.

The chain carries TRBV20-1 and TRBJ2-3; D tentatively fits TRBD1 or TRBD2 (5 bases each). The CDR3 runs 19 residues. The germline V gene has CDR1 DFQATT and CDR2 SNEGSKA (reference sequence). Deletions cut 2 bases from V and 0 bases from J, with 24 bases between. The CDR3 is CSARFRPRGGGLSTDTQYF. The DNA for the CDR3 is TGCAGTGCTAGATTTCGACCCCGGGGCGGCGGTCTTAGCACAGATACGCAGTATTTT.

This clonotype was recorded a few times. V usage is TRBV18 and J usage is TRBJ2-1; TRBD1 or TRBD2 may be the D gene (6 bases each). Trimming pared 6 bases from V and 0 bases from J, leaving 15 bases between. Germline V gives CDR1 KGHSH, CDR2 LQKENI. The CDR3 consists of 16 residues. CDR3 in DNA: TGTGCCAGCTCCCCCGCCGGGGGCAGCTCCTACAATGAGCAGTTCTTC. Protein: CASSPAGGSSYNEQFF.

The chain combines TRBV15 with TRBJ2-5; D uncertain. The length of the CDR3 is 13 residues. The germline V and J ends were trimmed by 8 bases and 5 bases, with 15 bases remaining between them. CDR1 and CDR2 from the germline V gene are LNHNV and YYDKDF (reference sequence). The CDR3: CATGVNSYETQYF. The CDR3 coding sequence is TGTGCCACCGGTGTGAATTCGTACGAGACCCAGTACTTC. The variable domain in full, with the rest retrieved from reference TRBV15 and TRBJ2-5, is DAMVIQNPRYQVTQFGKPVTLSCSQTLNHNVMYWYQQKSSQAPKLLFHYYDKDFNNEADTPDNFQSRRPNTSFCFLDIRSPGLGDTAMYLCATGVNSYETQYFGPGTRLLVL.

The chain joins TRBV19 to TRBJ1-5, with 7 bases matching TRBD1. V dropped 6 bases and J dropped 2; count of bases not matched to a gene: 7. This CDR3 is 15 amino acids long. The germline gives CDR1 LNHDA, CDR2 SQIVND (reference sequence). CDR3 sequence reads: CASRRLGQGNQPQHF. DNA for the CDR3: TGTGCCAGTAGGAGGCTTGGACAGGGCAATCAGCCCCAGCATTTT.

This rearrangement joins TRBV4-3 to TRBJ2-5; 11 nucleotides match TRBD2. The CDR3 runs to 15 residues. Per germline, CDR1 LGHNA and CDR2 YSLEER. With 3 bases clipped from V and 4 bases from J, the junction kept 4 bases outside the gene matches. The CDR3 coding sequence is TGCGCCAGCAGCCACTCCGGACTAGCGGGAGAGACCCAGTACTTC. Translating gives CASSHSGLAGETQYF.

The chain carries TRBV6-1 and TRBJ1-5, with D uncertain. V was clipped by 7 bases and J by 2 bases, with 9 bases between them. The CDR3 loop spans 13 amino acids. Germline assignment: CDR1 MNHNS and CDR2 SASEGT. The CDR3 DNA is TGTGCCAGCACCGTGACGGGCAATCAGCCCCAGCATTTT. Protein: CASTVTGNQPQHF.

The V gene is TRBV19, the J gene TRBJ2-3; D is possibly TRBD1 (5 bases). Germline assignment: CDR1 LNHDA and CDR2 SQIVND (reference sequence). The CDR3 consists of 11 residues. Trimming took 7 bases from V and 5 from J, leaving 7 bases between them. CDR3 in DNA: TGTGCCAGTACCAGGGAAGATACGCAGTATTTT. Its translation: CASTREDTQYF.

V gene TRBV3-1 combines with J gene TRBJ2-2; D not certain. Germline V gene sequence: CDR1 LGHDT, CDR2 YNNKEL (reference sequence). CDR3 length: 16 amino acids. Trimming took off 0 bases at V and 6 bases at J, with 14 bases between the two ends. CDR3 residues: CASSQEVVAGAGELFF. In DNA, the CDR3 is TGTGCCAGCAGCCAAGAAGTGGTGGCCGGCGCCGGGGAGCTGTTTTTT.

The gene calls are TRBV19 and TRBJ2-7; TRBD1 or TRBD2 may be the D gene (6 bases each). The CDR3 has 12 amino acids. V was cut by 8 bases and J by 5 bases, with 13 bases left in between. Germline V CDR1 and CDR2: LNHDA, SQIVND (reference sequence). In DNA form, the CDR3 reads TGTGCCAGTTCGGAGGGGGGCCACGAGCAGTACTTC. Translating gives CASSEGGHEQYF.

The chain joins TRBV21-1 to TRBJ1-1; TRBD1 is the table's D call and was not checked against the DNA. TRBV21-1 is deemed a pseudogene. This CDR3 comprises 12 residues. The chain's CDR3 is CASFQTGGNAFF. DNA of the CDR3: TGTGCCAGCTTTCAGACGGGGGGCAATGCTTTCTTT.

Written as DNA, the CDR3 is TGTGCCACCAGCACAGGGGGCTATGGCTACACCTTC. Translated, it gives CATSTGGYGYTF. The chain links TRBV15 to TRBJ1-2; TRBD1 aligns across 7 bases. This CDR3 contains 12 residues. The germline V gene has CDR1 LNHNV and CDR2 YYDKDF (reference sequence). Trimming at V came to 4 bases and at J to 4 bases, leaving 0 bases not matched to a gene.

This sequence joins TRBV29-1 and TRBJ2-2; 8 bases match TRBD1. CDR1 and CDR2 (germline): SQVTM, ANQGSEA. The CDR3 spans 14 residues. V dropped 6 bases and J dropped 5; count of bases not matched to a gene: 8. The CDR3 DNA is TGCAGCGTCGAGGGAACAGGGGGGACCGGGGAGCTGTTTTTT. It is translated as CSVEGTGGTGELFF.

This chain joins TRBV4-3 and TRBJ2-5; the D call may be TRBD1 or TRBD2 (5 bases each). V lost 0 bases and J lost 5, with 13 bases in between. The germline gives CDR1 LGHNA, CDR2 YSLEER. The CDR3 is 15 amino acids. The CDR3 DNA follows: TGCGCCAGCAGCCAAGATACGGGACGGAGGGAGACCCAGTACTTC. It encodes CASSQDTGRRETQYF.

V and J are TRBV7-9 and TRBJ1-2; D uncertain. Between the trimmed V and J ends, which lost 8 bases and 7 bases, there was a span of 8 bases. The CDR3 totals 10 residues. Germline lookup yields CDR1 SEHNR and CDR2 FQNEAQ (reference sequence). The CDR3 protein is CASRRGGYTF. The DNA of the CDR3 is TGTGCCAGCCGTCGGGGTGGCTACACCTTC. The whole variable domain, remainder taken from reference TRBV7-9 and TRBJ1-2, is DTGVSQNPRHKITKRGQNVTFRCDPISEHNRLYWYRQTLGQGPEFLTYFQNEAQLEKSRLLSDRFSAERPKGSFSTLEIQRTEQGDSAMYLCASRRGGYTFGSGTRLTVV.

The V and J genes are TRBV12-3 or TRBV12-4 and TRBJ1-4; 9 bases align to TRBD1. The V gene end was trimmed by 6 bases and the J gene end by 7 bases; junction bases not matched to a gene: 9. This CDR3 has 15 amino acids. CDR3: CASRPRTGESEKLFF. The DNA of the CDR3 is TGTGCCAGCAGGCCCCGGACAGGGGAGTCTGAAAAACTGTTTTTT.

J is TRBJ2-1 and V is TRBV15; 14 positions agree with TRBD2. The V and J ends lost 4 bases and 15 bases, in that order; junction bases with no gene match: 5. Per germline, CDR1 LNHNV and CDR2 YYDKDF (reference sequence). This CDR3 region has 13 residues. CDR3 coding DNA: TGTGCCACCAGCAAGGGACTAGCGGGAGAATTGTTCTTC. It specifies CATSKGLAGELFF. Supplemented by reference TRBV15 and TRBJ2-1, the full variable domain reads DAMVIQNPRYQVTQFGKPVTLSCSQTLNHNVMYWYQQKSSQAPKLLFHYYDKDFNNEADTPDNFQSRRPNTSFCFLDIRSPGLGDTAMYLCATSKGLAGELFFGPGTRLTVL.

The J gene is TRBJ2-2, the V gene TRBV5-1; 9 bases line up with TRBD2. The CDR3 spans 16 residues. Trimming cost V 0 bases and J 0 bases; bases outside gene matches: 0. CDR1 and CDR2 from the germline V gene are SGHRS and YFSETQ. CDR3 DNA sequence: TGCGCCAGCAGCTTGGTAGCGGGGGCGAACACCGGGGAGCTGTTTTTT. It codes for CASSLVAGANTGELFF. The variable domain in full, with the rest retrieved from reference TRBV5-1 and TRBJ2-2, is KAGVTQTPRYLIKTRGQQVTLSCSPISGHRSVSWYQQTPGQGLQFLFEYFSETQRNKGNFPGRFSGRQFSNSRSEMNVSTLELGDSALYLCASSLVAGANTGELFFGEGSRLTVL.

The rearrangement joins TRBV20-1 to TRBJ2-1; possibly TRBD1 for D (5 bases). This CDR3 contains 11 residues. The germline gives CDR1 DFQATT, CDR2 SNEGSKA (reference sequence). V was cut by 6 bases and J by 13 bases, with 16 bases left in between. CDR3 coding DNA: TGCAGTGCCATATCCCGACAGAAACAGTTCTTC. It is translated as CSAISRQKQFF.

This chain uses TRBV4-3 with TRBJ1-4, with D maybe TRBD1 (5 bases). Looked up from germline, CDR1 is LGHNA and CDR2 is YSLEER. The CDR3 has 14 residues. Deletions cut 1 base from V and 11 bases from J, with 14 bases between. The CDR3 region is CASSQVGSWGKLFF. The CDR3 DNA reads TGCGCCAGCAGCCAAGTTGGCTCGTGGGGGAAACTGTTTTTT.

The rearrangement links TRBV6-6 to TRBJ2-7; 8 nucleotides match TRBD1. CDR1 MNHNY and CDR2 SVGAGI come from the germline V gene (reference sequence). The CDR3 totals 16 residues. V lost 1 base, J lost 2 bases, and 7 bases stayed unmatched. The CDR3 DNA reads TGTGCCAGCAGTTACTACCCGGGACAGGCGACCTACGAGCAGTACTTC. As protein: CASSYYPGQATYEQYF.

The genes are TRBV7-9 and TRBJ1-2, with D uncertain. The CDR3 loop spans 11 amino acids. In germline, CDR1 is SEHNR, CDR2 FQNEAQ (reference sequence). V lost 3 bases, J lost 8 bases, and 7 bases lay in between. The CDR3 here is CASSFESGYTF. CDR3 bases: TGTGCCAGCAGCTTCGAGTCCGGCTACACCTTC. The whole variable domain, filled in from reference TRBV7-9 and TRBJ1-2, reads DTGVSQNPRHKITKRGQNVTFRCDPISEHNRLYWYRQTLGQGPEFLTYFQNEAQLEKSRLLSDRFSAERPKGSFSTLEIQRTEQGDSAMYLCASSFESGYTFGSGTRLTVV.